Listed here are 32 T cell receptor beta chains from one sample, sequenced in a study of T-cell reconstitution after alpha-beta-depleted transplantation in children. Construction of the TCRbeta library involved unique molecular identifiers. MiXCR, run by TCRdb on the PCR reads, gives a single entry per CDR3 protein. Of approximately 85,000 distinct CDR3 sequences detected, 12% to 15% appear once; the ten largest clones hold 25% to 35%. Specimen: PBMCs, mostly from graft donor cells, collected 180 days after TCRalphabeta/CD19-depleted stem cell transplant. These receptors were collected from a male patient aged 2-10 years who had a stem cell transplant for acute lymphoblastic leukemia, so the T cells may come from the graft donor.

This clonotype was seen once. V is TRBV7-3 and J is TRBJ2-3, with D perhaps matching TRBD2 (6 bases). The CDR3 is 15 amino acids. Per the germline V gene, CDR1 is SGHTA and CDR2 is FQGTGA. The germline V and J ends were trimmed by 1 base and 6 bases, with 14 bases remaining between them. CDR3 DNA sequence: TGTGCCAGCAGCTTAAAGCGGGCCTCTAGGGATACGCAGTATTTT. It yields the protein CASSLKRASRDTQYF. Together with reference TRBV7-3 and TRBJ2-3, the CDR3 gives the full variable domain: GAGVSQTPSNKVTEKGKYVELRCDPISGHTALYWYRQSLGQGPEFLIYFQGTGAADDSGLPNDRFFAVRPEGSVSTLKIQRTERGDSAVYLCASSLKRASRDTQYFGPGTRLTVL.

This clonotype was seen at least ten times. The CDR3 coding sequence is TGTGCCAGCAGCCAAGGGCTAGCGGGACCTCCGCGGGACGAGCAGTACTTC. Amino acid sequence: CASSQGLAGPPRDEQYF. V is TRBV4-2 and J is TRBJ2-7, with TRBD2 identical over 9 bases. Germline lookup yields CDR1 LGHNA and CDR2 YNFKEQ. The CDR3 runs to 17 residues. With 1 base clipped from V and 5 bases from J, the junction kept 12 bases outside the gene matches.

This clonotype was seen ten or more times. The J gene is TRBJ2-7, the V gene TRBV10-3; 8 bases are shared with TRBD1. V trimming: 10 bases; J trimming: 1 base; junction bases outside the gene matches: 3. This CDR3 spans 12 amino acids. Germline V gene data show CDR1 as ENHRY and CDR2 as SYGVKD. In DNA form, the CDR3 reads TGTGCCACACGGGACAGGTCCTACGAGCAGTACTTC. This gives the protein CATRDRSYEQYF.

The CDR3 DNA sequence: TGTGCCAGCAGTGTTCACCCACCTACGCAGTATTTT. Encoded protein: CASSVHPPTQYF. This chain joins TRBV28 and TRBJ2-3; D gene unclear. CDR1 MDHEN and CDR2 SYDVKM come from the germline V gene. There are 12 residues in the CDR3. Deletions cut 5 bases from V and 8 bases from J, with 11 bases between.

There are many counts of this clonotype. The rearrangement uses TRBV20-1 and TRBJ2-5; 8 bases match TRBD2. With 5 bases clipped from V and 9 bases from J, the junction kept 5 bases outside the gene matches. This CDR3 contains 11 residues. Looked up from germline, CDR1 is DFQATT and CDR2 is SNEGSKA (reference sequence). CDR3 bases: TGCAGTGCTTTTTTAGCGGGGCCCCAGTACTTC. Its translation: CSAFLAGPQYF.

This clonotype was observed a few times. This sequence joins TRBV6-1 and TRBJ2-3, with 8 nucleotides matching TRBD2. Looked up from germline, CDR1 is MNHNS and CDR2 is SASEGT. This CDR3 is 15 amino acids long. With 6 bases clipped from V and 3 bases from J, the junction kept 8 bases outside the gene matches. CDR3: CASRQLAGPTDTQYF. CDR3 nucleotide sequence: TGTGCCAGCAGACAGCTAGCGGGCCCGACAGATACGCAGTATTTT.

The V gene is TRBV4-2, the J gene TRBJ2-7; D may be TRBD2 (6 bases). CDR3 length: 16 residues. The V gene lost 2 bases and the J gene lost 2 bases, with 16 bases spanning the gap. Germline CDR1 and CDR2: LGHNA and YNFKEQ. CDR3 DNA sequence: TGTGCCAGCAGCCAAATCCTAGCGAGCCTCACCTACGAGCAGTACTTC. Protein product: CASSQILASLTYEQYF.

CDR3 DNA: TGCGCCAGCAGCCAAGAAAATCCGACCTTCGGCTATGGCTACACCTTC. Its protein is CASSQENPTFGYGYTF. The chain carries TRBV4-3 and TRBJ1-2, with unresolved D. Germline lookup yields CDR1 LGHNA and CDR2 YSLEER. V gave up 0 bases and J gave up 4 bases, with 15 bases separating them. The length of the CDR3 is 16 residues.

The chain links TRBV12-3 or TRBV12-4 to TRBJ2-2, with 7 bases aligning to TRBD1. V was pared by 7 bases and J by 1 base, with 6 bases of the junction left unmatched. The CDR3 contains 15 residues. The CDR3 reads CASITGALNTGELFF. DNA for the CDR3: TGTGCCAGCATTACAGGGGCCTTGAACACCGGGGAGCTGTTTTTT.

The table lists this clonotype with a few counts. J is TRBJ2-2 and V is TRBV5-1; D uncertain. The CDR3 length is 14 residues. The V gene's germline CDR1 is SGHRS and CDR2 YFSETQ. V was clipped by 2 bases and J by 4 bases, with 9 bases between them. The CDR3 nucleotides read TGCGCCAGCAGCTTCGCCCGGTCCACCGGGGAGCTGTTTTTT. It encodes CASSFARSTGELFF.

The chain has TRBV28 and TRBJ2-3, with TRBD2 identical over 9 bases. Germline V gene sequence: CDR1 MDHEN, CDR2 SYDVKM. With 7 bases clipped from V and 4 bases from J, the junction kept 6 bases outside the gene matches. The CDR3 length is 14 residues. CDR3 in DNA: TGTGCCAGCATGGGCGGGAGGGACGCAGATACGCAGTATTTT. Translating gives CASMGGRDADTQYF.

This clonotype was recorded many times. This chain connects TRBV28 to TRBJ2-3, with D unresolved. The ends were cut back, 8 bases at V and 2 bases at J, with 11 bases in the middle. The CDR3 runs to 13 residues. The germline gives CDR1 MDHEN, CDR2 SYDVKM. In nucleotides, the CDR3 is TGTGCCAGCGTCCTGGGCCCCACAGATACGCAGTATTTT. Residues: CASVLGPTDTQYF.

The chain combines TRBV10-3 with TRBJ2-7; D is uncertain. Trimming removed 3 bases from V and 0 bases from J, with 9 bases in between. The CDR3 extends over 14 amino acids. Germline loops: CDR1 ENHRY, CDR2 SYGVKD. The CDR3: CAISEPLGSYEQYF. The CDR3 DNA is TGTGCCATCAGTGAACCGCTTGGCTCCTACGAGCAGTACTTC.

This clonotype was seen a handful of times. The chain has TRBV5-1 and TRBJ2-3; 8 bases align to TRBD1. From germline, CDR1 is SGHRS and CDR2 YFSETQ. V shed 0 bases and J 3 bases; nucleotides not matched to a gene: 6. The CDR3 is 16 residues long. The CDR3 here is CASSLGTGKRTDTQYF. For the CDR3, the DNA is TGCGCCAGCAGCTTGGGGACAGGGAAAAGGACAGATACGCAGTATTTT.

The chain combines TRBV10-3 with TRBJ2-1; 11 bases are a match to TRBD2. Per germline, CDR1 ENHRY and CDR2 SYGVKD. The J segment lost 3 bases and the V segment lost 3 bases, leaving 7 bases of the junction unmatched. This CDR3 region has 17 residues. This CDR3 is CAISDTTSGDGYNEQFF. DNA for the CDR3: TGTGCCATCAGTGATACGACTAGCGGGGATGGCTACAATGAGCAGTTCTTC.

J is TRBJ2-2 and V is TRBV5-5; D uncertain. V lost 1 base and J 8 bases, leaving 12 bases between the germline ends. Germline V gives CDR1 SGHKS, CDR2 YYEKEE (reference sequence). The CDR3 consists of 14 residues. The CDR3 DNA follows: TGTGCCAGCAGCTTGCGGCTACTAACGGGGGAGCTGTTTTTT. It is translated as CASSLRLLTGELFF.

V gene TRBV29-1 combines with J gene TRBJ2-7; 9 bases are a match to TRBD2. With V trimmed by 4 bases and J by 4 bases, 8 bases remained unmatched. The germline V gene has CDR1 SQVTM and CDR2 ANQGSEA. CDR3 size: 14 residues. CDR3 nucleotide sequence: TGCAGCGTTGGGGGGGGACTAGCCGGATACGAGCAGTACTTC. Protein sequence: CSVGGGLAGYEQYF.

Points on this clonotype: Germline is not matched at one junction end, which may reflect a read error. The chain recombines TRBV12-3 or TRBV12-4 with TRBJ1-2; TRBD1 matches at 8 bases. The CDR3 runs to 15 residues. CDR3 bases: TGTGCCAGCAGCACGGACAGGGTAGACCCCTATGGCGACACCTTC. The encoded protein is CASSTDRVDPYGDTF.

The chain has TRBV14 and TRBJ1-2; the D gene is possibly TRBD1 (5 bases). Trimming took off 1 base at V and 5 bases at J, with 11 bases between the two ends. Germline V lookup: CDR1 SGHDN, CDR2 FVKESK. The length of the CDR3 is 14 residues. CDR3 nucleotide sequence: TGTGCCAGCAGCCAAGCAGGGAAAGGGTATGGCTACACCTTC. Protein product: CASSQAGKGYGYTF.

The V gene is TRBV29-1, the J gene TRBJ2-4, with D perhaps assigned TRBD1 or TRBD2 (5 bases each). V lost 7 bases, J lost 4 bases, and 11 bases lay in between. The CDR3 covers 12 residues. Germline V gives CDR1 SQVTM, CDR2 ANQGSEA. DNA for the CDR3: TGCAGCGCCGAAGAGGGGAAAAACATTCAGTACTTC. Amino acids: CSAEEGKNIQYF.

The chain joins TRBV12-5 to TRBJ2-2; D is unresolved. The CDR3 loop spans 12 amino acids. Germline lookup yields CDR1 LGHNT and CDR2 FRNRAP. Trimming stripped 5 bases from V and 6 bases from J, with 7 bases between. CDR3 nucleotide sequence: TGTGCTAGTGGTGTCGGTGCCGGGGAGCTGTTTTTT. Protein: CASGVGAGELFF.

Only a few counts were recorded for this clonotype. The chain uses TRBV2 and TRBJ1-4, with a tentative D call TRBD1 (5 bases). In germline, CDR1 is SNHLY, CDR2 FYNNEI. The CDR3 runs 14 residues. V lost 6 bases and J 0 bases, leaving 8 bases between the germline ends. The DNA of the CDR3 is TGTGCCAGCAGGGACACTGCAACTAATGAAAAACTGTTTTTT. It codes for CASRDTATNEKLFF.

Concerning this clonotype itself: An end of the junction differs from the germline gene, which may be a read error. The rearrangement uses TRBV28 and TRBJ2-3; D might be TRBD1 or TRBD2, each matching 5 bases. CDR1 is MDHEN and CDR2 is SYDVKM in the germline V gene. This CDR3 is built from 16 residues. This CDR3 is CASSFGFGASTGTQYF. The CDR3 nucleotides are TGTGCCAGCAGTTTCGGGTTCGGGGCGAGCACAGGTACGCAGTATTTT.

The chain has TRBV7-9 and TRBJ1-2; 11 bases line up with TRBD1. Germline CDR1 SEHNR, CDR2 FQNEAQ (reference sequence). The ends lost 4 bases at V and 6 bases at J; junction bases unmatched: 13. This CDR3 spans 17 amino acids. CDR3 DNA: TGTGCCAGCAGCTCTAAACTGTGGACAGGGGGCTGGAATGGCTACACCTTC. It encodes CASSSKLWTGGWNGYTF. Filled out from reference TRBV7-9 and TRBJ1-2, the complete variable domain reads DTGVSQNPRHKITKRGQNVTFRCDPISEHNRLYWYRQTLGQGPEFLTYFQNEAQLEKSRLLSDRFSAERPKGSFSTLEIQRTEQGDSAMYLCASSSKLWTGGWNGYTFGSGTRLTVV.

This clonotype occurred a few times. The chain combines TRBV30 with TRBJ2-1; 13 positions agree with TRBD2. Germline V CDR1 and CDR2: GTSNPN, SVGIG (reference sequence). V was clipped by 3 bases and J by 9 bases; unmatched bases: 8. This CDR3 has 15 amino acids. CDR3 DNA: TGTGCCTGGAGCTCCGGACTAGCGGGGGCCCTTGAGCAGTTCTTC. Encoded protein: CAWSSGLAGALEQFF.

In its sample, this clonotype was seen many times. The chain is built from TRBV5-6 and TRBJ2-1; TRBD2 matches at 7 bases. Germline V gene sequence: CDR1 SGHDT, CDR2 YYEEEE. Trimming cost V 6 bases and J 3 bases; bases outside gene matches: 6. CDR3 length equals 14 residues. CDR3 sequence: CASKGLADYNEQFF. In DNA, the CDR3 is TGTGCCAGCAAGGGTCTAGCGGACTACAATGAGCAGTTCTTC.

This clonotype was counted ten times or more. The chain employs TRBV5-1 and TRBJ2-5, with no clear D. V lost 0 bases, J lost 2 bases, and 2 bases lay in between. The CDR3 spans 12 residues. The V gene's germline CDR1 is SGHRS and CDR2 YFSETQ. CDR3 nucleotide sequence: TGCGCCAGCAGCTTGGGGCAAGAGACCCAGTACTTC. Amino acids: CASSLGQETQYF.

This clonotype came up a few times. V usage is TRBV6-1 and J usage is TRBJ2-4; TRBD2 agrees at 7 bases. The CDR3 is 17 amino acids. V lost 6 bases, J lost 0 bases, and 11 bases stayed unmatched. CDR1 MNHNS and CDR2 SASEGT come from the germline V gene. The CDR3 sequence: CASSPKAGPLAKNIQYF. As DNA, the CDR3 is TGTGCCAGCAGCCCCAAAGCGGGGCCCCTAGCCAAAAACATTCAGTACTTC.

J is TRBJ1-1 and V is TRBV27; D remains ambiguous. CDR3 length equals 12 residues. The V gene's germline CDR1 is MNHEY and CDR2 SMNVEV (reference sequence). The V gene lost 3 bases and the J gene lost 4 bases, with 6 bases spanning the gap. The CDR3 nucleotides are TGTGCCAGCAGTTTCTGGGGCACTGAAGCTTTCTTT. Protein: CASSFWGTEAFF.

The rearrangement joins TRBV5-1 to TRBJ1-2; D is undetermined. The V end lost 0 bases, the J end lost 5 bases, and 11 bases lay between the germline ends. Looked up from germline, CDR1 is SGHRS and CDR2 is YFSETQ. CDR3 size: 14 residues. CDR3: CASSLGVGFYGYTF. In DNA, the CDR3 is TGCGCCAGCAGCTTGGGGGTCGGCTTTTATGGCTACACCTTC.

This clonotype was seen a few times. The chain couples TRBV6-1 to TRBJ2-4, with TRBD2 as a possible D gene (6 bases). Germline CDR1 and CDR2: MNHNS and SASEGT. V shed 6 bases and J shed 6 bases, with 18 bases lying between them. CDR3 length: 15 amino acids. The CDR3 nucleotides read TGTGCCAGCAGCCGGGGGTGGCGGGGTGGAAACATTCAGTACTTC. Protein: CASSRGWRGGNIQYF.

In its sample, this clonotype was seen a few times. This chain uses TRBV12-3 or TRBV12-4 with TRBJ2-1; 11 positions match TRBD2. The ends lost 3 bases at V and 8 bases at J; junction bases unmatched: 9. CDR3 size: 16 residues. The CDR3 bases are TGTGCCAGCAGTTTCCAACTAGCGGGAGCTATTGATGAGCAGTTCTTC. Amino acids: CASSFQLAGAIDEQFF.